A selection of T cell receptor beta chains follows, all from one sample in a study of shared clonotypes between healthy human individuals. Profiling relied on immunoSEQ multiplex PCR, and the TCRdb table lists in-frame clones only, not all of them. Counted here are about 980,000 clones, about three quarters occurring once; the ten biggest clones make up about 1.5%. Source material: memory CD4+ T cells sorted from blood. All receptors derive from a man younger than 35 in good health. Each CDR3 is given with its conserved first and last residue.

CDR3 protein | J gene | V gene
CASSSGSTYNEQFF | TRBJ2-1 | TRBV11-3
CASRSRGGTDTQYF | TRBJ2-3 | TRBV19
CAWKGDVGYSEAFF | TRBJ1-1 | TRBV30
CASSNPGEKGEKLFF | TRBJ1-4 | TRBV28
CASSLRGGSYNEQFF | TRBJ2-1 | TRBV11-3
CATSRVDRGYEQYF | TRBJ2-7 | TRBV15
CASSLRRAAVSYEQYF | TRBJ2-7 | TRBV7-2
CARSRVWEPEQFF | TRBJ2-1 | TRBV7-5
CAWSLREAGELFF | TRBJ2-2 | TRBV30
CASSPGGRNYGYTF | TRBJ1-2 | TRBV6-4
CASRPGTEYEQYF | TRBJ2-7 | TRBV7-2
CASRPERTGRSTGELFF | TRBJ2-2 | TRBV7-9
CASGSPSTDTQYF | TRBJ2-3 | TRBV12-5
CASSLKQGDYNEQFF | TRBJ2-1 | TRBV11-3
CASSLALEAKNIQYF | TRBJ2-4 | TRBV6-6
CASSQRTSGRSWNEQFF | TRBJ2-1 | TRBV4-3